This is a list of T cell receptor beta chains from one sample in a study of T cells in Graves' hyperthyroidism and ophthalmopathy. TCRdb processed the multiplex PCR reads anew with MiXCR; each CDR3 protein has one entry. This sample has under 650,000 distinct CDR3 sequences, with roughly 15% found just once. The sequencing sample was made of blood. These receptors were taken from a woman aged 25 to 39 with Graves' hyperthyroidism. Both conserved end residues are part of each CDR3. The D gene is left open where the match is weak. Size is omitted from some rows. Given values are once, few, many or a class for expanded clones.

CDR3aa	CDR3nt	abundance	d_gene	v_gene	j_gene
CASSVISGPNTDTQYF	TGTGCCAGCAGCGTAATAAGCGGACCTAACACAGATACGCAGTATTTT	-	-	TRBV9	TRBJ2-3
CASSHPGTSGRGNEQFF	TGTGCCAGCAGCCACCCGGGGACTAGCGGGAGGGGCAATGAGCAGTTCTTC	-	TRBD2	TRBV4-2	TRBJ2-1
CASSPIRTLYEQYF	TGTGCCAGCAGTCCCATAAGGACCCTTTACGAGCAGTACTTC	many	-	TRBV28	TRBJ2-7
CASSYSGTDWFGDGYTF	TGTGCCAGCAGTTACTCCGGGACGGACTGGTTTGGGGATGGCTACACCTTC	many	-	TRBV28	TRBJ1-2
CASSYWMNTEAFF	TGTGCCAGCAGTTACTGGATGAACACTGAAGCTTTCTTT	many	-	TRBV6-5	TRBJ1-1
CASSLKRESHEQYF	TGTGCCAGCAGTTTAAAGCGGGAGTCCCACGAGCAGTACTTC	many	TRBD2	TRBV12-3/TRBV12-4	TRBJ2-7
CASTGTGGSTLHF	TGTGCCAGCACCGGGACAGGGGGGTCCACCCTCCACTTT	many	TRBD1	TRBV2	TRBJ1-6
CASSFGEGPYEQYF	TGTGCCAGCAGTTTCGGGGAGGGACCTTACGAGCAGTACTTC	many	TRBD2	TRBV12-3/TRBV12-4	TRBJ2-7
CASSPRQGASNQPQHF	TGTGCCAGCAGTCCTAGACAGGGGGCGAGCAATCAGCCCCAGCATTTT	many	TRBD1	TRBV12-3/TRBV12-4	TRBJ1-5
CASSPDGNEKLFF	TGTGCCAGCTCACCAGACGGAAATGAAAAACTGTTTTTT	many	-	TRBV18	TRBJ1-4
CASSPLAGAGTNEQFF	TGCGCCAGCAGCCCCCTAGCGGGAGCCGGAACCAATGAGCAGTTCTTC	many	TRBD2	TRBV5-1	TRBJ2-1
CASSVQQGARETQYF	TGTGCCAGCAGCGTACAACAGGGGGCCCGGGAGACCCAGTACTTC	few	TRBD1	TRBV9	TRBJ2-5
CASSPQGGAEAFF	TGTGCCAGCAGTCCTCAGGGGGGCGCTGAAGCTTTCTTT	-	TRBD1	TRBV3-1	TRBJ1-1
CASAGDGYTF	TGTGCCAGCGCAGGGGATGGCTACACCTTC	many	-	TRBV12-3/TRBV12-4	TRBJ1-2
CASTAGTSLIEQFF	TGTGCCAGCACTGCCGGGACTAGCCTCATTGAGCAGTTCTTC	many	TRBD2	TRBV11-2	TRBJ2-1
CASSLGASGNTDTQYF	TGTGCCAGCAGCTTGGGGGCTAGCGGGAATACAGATACGCAGTATTTT	-	TRBD2	TRBV5-4	TRBJ2-3
CASSFGGSFLAYNEQFF	TGTGCCAGCAGCTTCGGTGGGAGTTTCTTGGCCTACAATGAGCAGTTCTTC	many	-	TRBV7-8	TRBJ2-1
CAWSGLSGSYNEQFF	TGTGCCTGGAGTGGGCTATCTGGCTCCTACAATGAGCAGTTCTTC	-	-	TRBV30	TRBJ2-1
CASGPNTGELFF	TGTGCCAGTGGCCCGAACACCGGGGAGCTGTTTTTT	few	-	TRBV19	TRBJ2-2
CSARDFTGTSGRIDTQYF	TGCAGTGCTAGGGATTTTACCGGGACTAGCGGGAGGATAGATACGCAGTATTTT	many	TRBD2	TRBV20-1	TRBJ2-3
CASSGRTGGTGANVLTF	TGTGCCAGCAGCGGCAGGACAGGGGGGACTGGGGCCAACGTCCTGACTTTC	-	TRBD1	TRBV7-9	TRBJ2-6
CRVPDGSGNEQFF	TGCAGGGTTCCCGATGGGAGTGGTAATGAGCAGTTCTTC	few	-	TRBV20-1	TRBJ2-1